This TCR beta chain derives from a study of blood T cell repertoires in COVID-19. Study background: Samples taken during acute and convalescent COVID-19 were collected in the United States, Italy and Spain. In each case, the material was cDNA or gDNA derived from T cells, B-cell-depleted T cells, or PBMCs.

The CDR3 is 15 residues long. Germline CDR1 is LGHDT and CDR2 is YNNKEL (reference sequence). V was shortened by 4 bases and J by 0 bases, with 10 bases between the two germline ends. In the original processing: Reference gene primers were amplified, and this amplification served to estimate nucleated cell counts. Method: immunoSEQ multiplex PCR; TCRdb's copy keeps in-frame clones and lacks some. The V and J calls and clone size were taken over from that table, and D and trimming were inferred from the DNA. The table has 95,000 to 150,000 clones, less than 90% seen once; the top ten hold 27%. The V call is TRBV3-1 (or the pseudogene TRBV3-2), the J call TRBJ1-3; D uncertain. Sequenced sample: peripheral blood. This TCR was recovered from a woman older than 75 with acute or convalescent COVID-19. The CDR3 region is CASSPDKSSGNTIYF. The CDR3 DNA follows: TGTGCCAGCAGCCCCGACAAGAGCTCTGGAAACACCATATATTTT.